The 26 T cell receptor beta chains below all came from one sample that was sequenced in a study of cytomegalovirus exposure and HLA in healthy donors (dated by TCRdb to about 2017). Library preparation used the immunoSEQ multiplex PCR assay. The clones in this table, taken by TCRdb from immuneACCESS, are in-frame only. Not every clone is retained; where verified, under half of the shortfall comes from an unresolved V gene, and the cause of the rest is unknown. The sample table records roughly 190,000 clones; approximately 86% of these occur just once. The leading ten clones occupy 6% to 8.5% of the sample. Sequenced material: PBMCs. The receptor source for this set is a man younger than 40 in good health and CMV-seropositive.

The J gene is TRBJ2-3, the V gene TRBV5-1; D unresolved. CDR3 length: 18 residues. Trimming pared 0 bases from V and 4 bases from J, leaving 21 bases between. Germline values: CDR1 SGHRS, CDR2 YFSETQ. The CDR3 spells CASSLASVSAYRADTQYF. DNA of the CDR3: TGCGCCAGCAGCTTGGCCTCGGTATCGGCTTATAGGGCAGATACGCAGTATTTT.

The chain is built from TRBV6-5 and TRBJ1-2; D unclear. The V gene's germline CDR1 is MNHEY and CDR2 SVGAGI. The CDR3 is made up of 14 amino acids. Trimming removed 0 bases at V and 6 bases at J, with 11 bases between. The DNA of the CDR3 is TGTGCCAGCAGTTACTCGAGTCTCGTCGATGGCTACACCTTC. This encodes CASSYSSLVDGYTF.

V usage is TRBV7-6 and J usage is TRBJ1-6; tentative D call: TRBD1 (6 bases). The CDR3 extends over 14 amino acids. CDR1 SGHVS and CDR2 FNYEAQ come from the germline V gene. With 1 base removed from V and 7 bases from J, the gap between germline ends came to 8 bases. CDR3 protein: CASSLDRVNSPLHF. Written as DNA, the CDR3 is TGTGCCAGCAGCTTAGACAGGGTCAATTCACCCCTCCACTTT.

The chain is built from TRBV28 and TRBJ2-7; D possibly matches TRBD1 or TRBD2 (7 bases each). The CDR3 consists of 15 residues. With 4 bases removed from V and 9 bases from J, the gap between germline ends came to 22 bases. The germline gives CDR1 MDHEN, CDR2 SYDVKM. CDR3 nucleotides: TGTGCCAGCAGTTCCCGGGACTACCGAGGGGGCGGGCAGTACTTC. This encodes CASSSRDYRGGGQYF.

This clone was recorded only once. Given the absence of the conserved phenylalanine or tryptophan at the CDR3 end, a read error is likely. It is unclear where the CDR3 begins or ends on the DNA, so no DNA is shown, and the CDR3 is as TCRdb lists it. The chain links TRBV29-1 to TRBJ2-3; the D segment call TRBD2 is taken from the table without a DNA check. The CDR3 totals 11 residues, both ends included. CDR1 and CDR2 from the germline V gene are SQVTM and ANQGSEA. This chain's CDR3 is CSVEFEQGGDI.

The genes are TRBV6-1 and TRBJ2-5; D might be TRBD1 (6 bases). V lost 4 bases, J lost 5 bases, and 11 bases lay in between. CDR1 is MNHNS and CDR2 is SASEGT in the germline V gene. This CDR3 has 13 residues. The CDR3 bases are TGTGCCAGCAGTGGTGACAGGTGGGAGACCCAGTACTTC. This sequence encodes CASSGDRWETQYF.

This chain uses TRBV4-3 with TRBJ1-6; TRBD1 aligns across 7 bases. Germline V gene lookup returns CDR1 LGHNA and CDR2 YSLEER. This CDR3 has 15 residues. The ends lost 0 bases at V and 10 bases at J; junction bases unmatched: 6. CDR3 protein: CASSQERGGGSPLHF. In DNA, the CDR3 is TGCGCCAGCAGCCAAGAAAGAGGGGGCGGCTCACCCCTCCACTTT.

The gene calls are TRBV7-6 and TRBJ2-1, with D maybe TRBD2 (5 bases). The CDR3 spans 15 residues. The germline V gene has CDR1 SGHVS and CDR2 FNYEAQ. Trimming left V 5 bases short and J 12 bases short, with 23 bases between. Here the CDR3 DNA reads TGTGCCAGCAGCCACATTTACGAACAGCCCGAGGGGCAGTTCTTC. This sequence encodes CASSHIYEQPEGQFF.

The J gene is TRBJ2-1, the V gene TRBV6-5; 7 nucleotides align to TRBD1. Germline V CDR1 and CDR2: MNHEY, SVGAGI. The J segment lost 2 bases and the V segment lost 6 bases, leaving 7 bases of the junction unmatched. The CDR3 length is 15 residues. The CDR3 sequence is CASSKTGRPYNEQFF. The CDR3 bases are TGTGCCAGCAGCAAGACAGGGCGGCCCTACAATGAGCAGTTCTTC.

This chain connects TRBV27 to TRBJ1-1; D is perhaps TRBD1 (5 bases). Trimming took off 3 bases at V and 2 bases at J, with 22 bases between the two ends. The CDR3 has 18 residues. Per the germline V gene, CDR1 is MNHEY and CDR2 is SMNVEV (reference sequence). The chain's CDR3 is CASSFRYGDWGVNTEAFF. The DNA for the CDR3 is TGTGCCAGCAGTTTTAGGTACGGGGATTGGGGCGTTAACACTGAAGCTTTCTTT.

This clone was picked up one time. The chain recombines TRBV6-6 with TRBJ2-5; D call uncertain. The V and J ends lost 8 bases and 0 bases respectively, with 7 bases between them. From germline, CDR1 is MNHNY and CDR2 SVGAGI (reference sequence). The CDR3 has 12 amino acids. As DNA, the CDR3 is TGTGCCAGCGATACAGACCAAGAGACCCAGTACTTC. Translated: CASDTDQETQYF.

J is TRBJ1-2 and V is TRBV10-3; 8 bases are shared with TRBD1. The CDR3 has 13 residues. The trim removed 6 bases at V and 6 bases at J, leaving 6 bases unmatched. CDR1 is ENHRY and CDR2 is SYGVKD in the germline V gene. For the CDR3, the DNA is TGTGCCATCAGCTTAGGACAGGGAGATGGCTACACCTTC. Translating gives CAISLGQGDGYTF.

The gene calls are TRBV4-1 and TRBJ1-3; TRBD1 is a possible D gene (5 bases). The CDR3 runs 16 residues. V was shortened by 4 bases and J by 9 bases, with 22 bases between the two germline ends. Germline loops: CDR1 MGHRA, CDR2 YSYEKL. The chain's CDR3 is CASSPHSGTALVTIYF. The CDR3 nucleotides read TGCGCCAGCAGCCCCCACTCCGGGACCGCTTTGGTCACCATATATTTT.

The chain links TRBV5-8 to TRBJ1-2; TRBD1 might be the D (6 bases). This CDR3 comprises 14 residues. The germline gives CDR1 SGHTS, CDR2 YDEGEE. V lost 4 bases and J lost 4, with 14 bases in between. CDR3 protein: CASSPKGGGYGYTF. As DNA, the CDR3 is TGTGCCAGCAGCCCCAAGGGGGGTGGCTATGGCTACACCTTC.

The chain links TRBV30 to TRBJ1-1, with D unresolved. The CDR3 contains 13 residues. Per the germline V gene, CDR1 is GTSNPN and CDR2 is SVGIG (reference sequence). Trimming stripped 0 bases from V and 4 bases from J, with 9 bases between. This CDR3 is CAWSVQKGTEAFF. In DNA form, the CDR3 reads TGTGCCTGGAGTGTACAGAAGGGCACTGAAGCTTTCTTT.

This rearrangement joins TRBV7-9 to TRBJ2-1; possible D gene TRBD2, 5 bases. Trimming cost V 1 base and J 3 bases, with 10 bases left between them. The germline CDR1 and CDR2 sequences are SEHNR and FQNEAQ (reference sequence). The CDR3 consists of 15 residues. The CDR3 DNA sequence: TGTGCCAGCAGCTTAGTTCCGGGATACTACAATGAGCAGTTCTTC. Its protein product is CASSLVPGYYNEQFF.

In this sample, this clone turned up a few times. The chain couples TRBV7-9 to TRBJ2-2; D is uncertain. This CDR3 region has 14 residues. The V gene's germline CDR1 is SEHNR and CDR2 FQNEAQ (reference sequence). V gave up 5 bases and J gave up 0 bases, with 7 bases separating them. The DNA for the CDR3 is TGTGCCAGCAGCCCCGCCACGAACACCGGGGAGCTGTTTTTT. Protein: CASSPATNTGELFF.

The chain carries TRBV4-3 and TRBJ2-3, with 12 bases fitting TRBD2. Unmatched junction bases numbered 11, after V lost 0 bases and J lost 4 bases. The CDR3 contains 19 residues. Germline V CDR1 and CDR2: LGHNA, YSLEER. The CDR3 bases are TGCGCCAGCAGCCAAGAAGCTCTGCGGGCTAGCGGGGGGGCAGATACGCAGTATTTT. Protein sequence: CASSQEALRASGGADTQYF.

The V and J genes are TRBV27 and TRBJ2-7; TRBD2 agrees at 8 bases. The length of the CDR3 is 15 residues. Germline-derived CDR1 and CDR2 are MNHEY and SMNVEV (reference sequence). J was trimmed by 4 bases and V by 5 bases; bases with no gene match: 10. The CDR3 loop is CASSVAGTRTYEQYF. The CDR3 DNA sequence: TGTGCCAGCAGTGTAGCCGGGACTAGGACGTACGAGCAGTACTTC.

The rearrangement uses TRBV5-6 and TRBJ1-5, with unresolved D. CDR1 and CDR2 (germline): SGHDT, YYEEEE. There are 15 residues in the CDR3. With 2 bases removed from V and 3 bases from J, the gap between germline ends came to 12 bases. CDR3 sequence reads: CASSFFPAINQPQHF. Here the CDR3 DNA reads TGTGCCAGCAGCTTTTTCCCGGCCATCAATCAGCCCCAGCATTTT.

This clone was recorded only once. This chain connects TRBV5-1 to TRBJ1-2; TRBD1 agrees at 7 bases. J was trimmed by 1 base and V by 3 bases; bases with no gene match: 3. CDR3 length: 14 amino acids. Germline CDR1 is SGHRS and CDR2 is YFSETQ. CDR3 in DNA: TGCGCCAGCAGCTCTGGACAGGATAACTATGGCTACACCTTC. It yields the protein CASSSGQDNYGYTF.

CDR3 DNA: TGTGCCTGGAGTGTACGGGGAGGGCTTGAAAAACTGTTTTTT. Translation gives CAWSVRGGLEKLFF. The gene calls are TRBV30 and TRBJ1-4, with D uncertain. Trimming removed 0 bases at V and 7 bases at J, with 12 bases between. Germline V gene sequence: CDR1 GTSNPN, CDR2 SVGIG (reference sequence). The CDR3 contains 14 residues.

This chain uses TRBV16 with TRBJ2-7; 7 bases agree with TRBD2. The trim removed 6 bases at V and 6 bases at J, leaving 2 bases unmatched. CDR3 length: 11 amino acids. Germline CDR1 KGHSY, CDR2 FQNENV. The CDR3 sequence: CASSWEGEQYF. The DNA of the CDR3 is TGTGCCAGCAGTTGGGAGGGCGAGCAGTACTTC.

This clone has just a few counts. This chain connects TRBV4-1 to TRBJ1-5; the D gene is possibly TRBD1 (6 bases). The CDR3 is 15 residues long. Germline V gene lookup returns CDR1 MGHRA and CDR2 YSYEKL. V was trimmed by 0 bases and J by 5 bases, leaving 11 bases between them. Written as DNA, the CDR3 is TGCGCCAGCAGCCAAGAGGTGACAGGCGATCAGCCCCAGCATTTT. Protein sequence: CASSQEVTGDQPQHF.

The chain's CDR3 is CASSEPGRGSGTQYF. The CDR3 DNA is TGTGCCAGCAGTGAACCAGGTCGGGGCTCTGGGACCCAGTACTTC. The chain links TRBV25-1 to TRBJ2-5; D is possibly TRBD1 or TRBD2 (5 bases each). CDR3 size: 15 residues. The germline gives CDR1 MGHDK, CDR2 SYGVNS. The V end lost 2 bases, the J end lost 7 bases, and 17 bases lay between the germline ends.

By sample share, this clone is large. The CDR3 spells CASTTSTSYNEQFF. CDR3 nucleotide sequence: TGTGCCAGCACTACTAGCACCTCCTACAATGAGCAGTTCTTC. The genes are TRBV28 and TRBJ2-1; D is possibly TRBD2 (6 bases). The V gene's germline CDR1 is MDHEN and CDR2 SYDVKM. The V end was cut by 7 bases, the J end by 0 bases, with 10 bases between. The CDR3 loop spans 14 amino acids.